This T cell receptor beta chain was identified during a study of beta chain features in type 1 diabetes. Study information: The study examined more than 100,000,000 sorted cells across all samples.

Study findings and constraints: All four CD4+ subsets from Type 1 diabetes patients carried moderately but significantly shorter TCRB CDR3s. Although PCR might favor shorter templates, it would do so equally in patients and controls. A pattern of fewer insertions and more deletions at VDJ junctions was seen in type 1 diabetes patients.

Germline CDR1 is MDHEN and CDR2 is SYDVKM. Unmatched junction bases numbered 5, after V lost 4 bases and J lost 0 bases. The length of the CDR3 is 15 residues. This clone was found a few times. Its antigen is undetermined. Expressed TCRB transcripts were sequenced because the isolated RNA had all been reverse transcribed beforehand. Sequencing used immunoSEQ multiplex PCR; TCRdb keeps in-frame clones, though not all of them. The sample contains under 350,000 clones, roughly an eighth of which appear only once. The origin of this receptor is a man aged 25-45 years with type 1 diabetes. Sequencing input: naive CD4+ T cells from blood. The J gene is TRBJ1-2, the V gene TRBV28; 7 bases fit TRBD1. The CDR3 DNA follows: TGTGCCAGCAGTTCCTACAGGGGAACTAACTATGGCTACACCTTC. It translates to CASSSYRGTNYGYTF.